The clone carrying this TCR beta chain has more than one count but fewer than ten. Its antigen remains unidentified. The data originate from a study of regulatory T cells in long-lasting Graves disease. Study findings and constraints: With persistent disease, TRBV28, TRBJ1-2 and TRBJ2-5 were the favored segments.

CDR3 regions were amplified by Arm-PCR using iRepertoire HTBI primers to build TCR beta libraries. In TCRdb, the multiplex PCR reads were re-called with MiXCR into one record per CDR3 protein. The data contain 620,000 or so distinct CDR3 sequences, less than 20% of them singletons. V was pared by 1 base and J by 4 bases, with 11 bases between. This CDR3 comprises 15 residues. CDR1 is LNHNV and CDR2 is YYDKDF in the germline V gene (reference sequence). As for time point: newly diagnosed GD, antithyroid drugs for less than 3 months. Construction of the TCR library relied on RNA isolated from PBMCs. These data are also associated with another study on T cells in Graves' hyperthyroidism and ophthalmopathy.

This specimen consisted of peripheral blood mononuclear cells (PBMCs), obtained at new diagnosis, from a patient treated with antithyroid drugs. This clonotype originated in a woman between 25 and 40 years old with Graves disease. V is TRBV15 and J is TRBJ2-1; D perhaps matches TRBD2 (6 bases). CDR3 amino acids: CATSRGSGNYNEQFF. The CDR3 DNA follows: TGTGCCACCAGCAGAGGTAGCGGAAATTACAATGAGCAGTTCTTC. Variable domain in full (rest from reference TRBV15 and TRBJ2-1): DAMVIQNPRYQVTQFGKPVTLSCSQTLNHNVMYWYQQKSSQAPKLLFHYYDKDFNNEADTPDNFQSRRPNTSFCFLDIRSPGLGDTAMYLCATSRGSGNYNEQFFGPGTRLTVL.